This TCR beta chain was documented in a study of blood T cell repertoires in COVID-19. Study summary: Collection of acute and convalescent COVID-19 samples took place in the United States, Italy and Spain. PBMCs, B-cell-depleted T cells, or T cells provided the cDNA or gDNA that made up the material.

As handled by the study authors: Counts of nucleated cells, estimated from reference gene primer amplification, were obtained. TCRdb's table, derived via immunoSEQ multiplex PCR, lists solely in-frame clones and lacks some. D and trimming come from the DNA, and the V and J calls and clone size come from that table. Here the sample spans about 280,000 clones, nearly 90% being singletons. Germline loops: CDR1 KGHSH, CDR2 LQKENI. The length of the CDR3 is 15 residues. J lost 4 bases, V lost 5 bases, and 9 bases had no gene match. What was sequenced was peripheral blood. This TCR derives from a young man with active or convalescent COVID-19. V gene TRBV18 combines with J gene TRBJ2-3; 7 positions agree with TRBD2. The CDR3 DNA reads TGTGCCAGCTCAACAACCGGGACTATACCAGATACGCAGTATTTT. It translates to CASSTTGTIPDTQYF.